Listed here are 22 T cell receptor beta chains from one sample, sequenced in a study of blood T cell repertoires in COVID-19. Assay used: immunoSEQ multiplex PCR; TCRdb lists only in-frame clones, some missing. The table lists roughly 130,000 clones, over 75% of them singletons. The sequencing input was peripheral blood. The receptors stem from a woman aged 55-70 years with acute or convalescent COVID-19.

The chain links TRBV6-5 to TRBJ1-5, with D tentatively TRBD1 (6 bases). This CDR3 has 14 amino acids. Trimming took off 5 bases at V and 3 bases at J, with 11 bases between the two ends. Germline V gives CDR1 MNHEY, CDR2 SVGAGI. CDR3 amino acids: CASSQTGYNQPQHF. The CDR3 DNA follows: TGTGCCAGCAGTCAAACAGGGTACAATCAGCCCCAGCATTTT.

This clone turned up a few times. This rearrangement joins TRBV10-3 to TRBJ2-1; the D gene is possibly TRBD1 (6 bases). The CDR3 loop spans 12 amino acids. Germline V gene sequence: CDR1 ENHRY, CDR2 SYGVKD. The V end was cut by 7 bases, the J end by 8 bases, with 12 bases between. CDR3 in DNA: TGTGCCATCATGAGGGCAGGGGATGAGCAGTTCTTC. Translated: CAIMRAGDEQFF.

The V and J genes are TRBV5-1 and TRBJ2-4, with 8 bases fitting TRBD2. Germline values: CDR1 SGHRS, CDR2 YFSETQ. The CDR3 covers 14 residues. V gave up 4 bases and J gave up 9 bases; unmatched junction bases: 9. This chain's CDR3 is CASSPQRENGIQYF. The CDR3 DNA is TGCGCCAGCAGCCCCCAGCGGGAGAACGGCATTCAGTACTTC. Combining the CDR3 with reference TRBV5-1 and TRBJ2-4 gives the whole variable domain KAGVTQTPRYLIKTRGQQVTLSCSPISGHRSVSWYQQTPGQGLQFLFEYFSETQRNKGNFPGRFSGRQFSNSRSEMNVSTLELGDSALYLCASSPQRENGIQYFGAGTRLSVL.

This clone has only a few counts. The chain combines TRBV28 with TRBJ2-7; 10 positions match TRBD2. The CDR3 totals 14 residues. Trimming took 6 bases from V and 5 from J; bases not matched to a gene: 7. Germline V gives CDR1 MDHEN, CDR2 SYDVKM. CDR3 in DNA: TGTGCCAGCAGGGCCCTACTAGCGGGACACGAGCAGTACTTC. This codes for CASRALLAGHEQYF.

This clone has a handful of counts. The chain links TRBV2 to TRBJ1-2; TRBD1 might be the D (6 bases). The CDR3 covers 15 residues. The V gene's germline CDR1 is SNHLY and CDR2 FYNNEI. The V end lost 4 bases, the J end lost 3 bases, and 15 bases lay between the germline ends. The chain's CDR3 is CASSGSSAGDYGYTF. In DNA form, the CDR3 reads TGTGCCAGCAGTGGAAGTTCGGCAGGGGACTATGGCTACACCTTC.

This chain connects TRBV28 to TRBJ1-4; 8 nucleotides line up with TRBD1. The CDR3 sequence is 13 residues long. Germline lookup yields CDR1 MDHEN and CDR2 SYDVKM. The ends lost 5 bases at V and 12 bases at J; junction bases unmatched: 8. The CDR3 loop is CASSRPPGQELFF. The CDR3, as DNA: TGTGCCAGCAGTCGACCCCCGGGACAGGAACTGTTTTTT.

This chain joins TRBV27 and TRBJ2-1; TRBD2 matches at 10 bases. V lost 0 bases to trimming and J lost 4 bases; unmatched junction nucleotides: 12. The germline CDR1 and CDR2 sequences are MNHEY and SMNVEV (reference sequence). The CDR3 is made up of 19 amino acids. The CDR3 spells CASSLSRRGLAGAYNEQFF. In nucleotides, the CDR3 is TGTGCCAGCAGTTTATCGAGAAGGGGGCTAGCGGGAGCATACAATGAGCAGTTCTTC.

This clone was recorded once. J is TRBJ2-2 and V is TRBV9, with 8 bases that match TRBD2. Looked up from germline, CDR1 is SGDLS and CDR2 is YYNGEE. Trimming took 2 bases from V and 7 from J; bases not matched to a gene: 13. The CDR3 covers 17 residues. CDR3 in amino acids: CASSVLPGGPRSGELFF. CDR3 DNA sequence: TGTGCCAGCAGCGTTCTACCGGGAGGGCCGCGGAGCGGGGAGCTGTTTTTT.

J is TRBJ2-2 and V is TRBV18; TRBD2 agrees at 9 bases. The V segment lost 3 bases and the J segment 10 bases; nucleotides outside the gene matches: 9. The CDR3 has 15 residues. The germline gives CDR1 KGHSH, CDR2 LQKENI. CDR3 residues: CASSPRIRTSEELFF. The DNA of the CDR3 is TGTGCCAGCTCACCCCGGATCAGGACTAGCGAGGAGCTGTTTTTT.

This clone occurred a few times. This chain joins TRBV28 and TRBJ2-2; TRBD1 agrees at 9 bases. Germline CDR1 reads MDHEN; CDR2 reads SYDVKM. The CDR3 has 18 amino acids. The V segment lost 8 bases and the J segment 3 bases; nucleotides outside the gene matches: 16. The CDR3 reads CASEPLKWGQGHTGELFF. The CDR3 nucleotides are TGTGCCAGCGAACCTCTGAAATGGGGACAGGGCCACACCGGGGAGCTGTTTTTT.

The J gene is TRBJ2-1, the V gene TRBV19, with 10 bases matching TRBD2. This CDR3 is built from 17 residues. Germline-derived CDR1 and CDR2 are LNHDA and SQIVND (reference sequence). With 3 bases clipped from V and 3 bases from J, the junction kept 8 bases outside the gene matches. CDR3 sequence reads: CASSMGSSGRVYNEQFF. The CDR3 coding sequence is TGTGCCAGTAGTATGGGATCCAGCGGGAGGGTCTACAATGAGCAGTTCTTC.

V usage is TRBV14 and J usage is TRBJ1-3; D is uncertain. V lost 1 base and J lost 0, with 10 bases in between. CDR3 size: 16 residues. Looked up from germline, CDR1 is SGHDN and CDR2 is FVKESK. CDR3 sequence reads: CASSQVRGYSGNTIYF. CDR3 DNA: TGTGCCAGCAGCCAAGTCCGCGGCTACTCTGGAAACACCATATATTTT.

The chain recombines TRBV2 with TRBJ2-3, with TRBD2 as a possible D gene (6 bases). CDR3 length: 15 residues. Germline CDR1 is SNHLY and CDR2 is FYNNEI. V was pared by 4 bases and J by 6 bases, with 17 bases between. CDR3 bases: TGTGCCAGCAGTGGACGGACGGAGGGTACGGATACGCAGTATTTT. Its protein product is CASSGRTEGTDTQYF.

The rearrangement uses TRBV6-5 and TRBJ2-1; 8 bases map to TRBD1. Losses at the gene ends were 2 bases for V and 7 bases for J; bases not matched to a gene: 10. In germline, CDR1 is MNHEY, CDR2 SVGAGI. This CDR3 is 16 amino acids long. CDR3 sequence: CASSYISTGGRNEQFF. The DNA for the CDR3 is TGTGCCAGCAGTTACATCTCTACAGGGGGAAGGAATGAGCAGTTCTTC.

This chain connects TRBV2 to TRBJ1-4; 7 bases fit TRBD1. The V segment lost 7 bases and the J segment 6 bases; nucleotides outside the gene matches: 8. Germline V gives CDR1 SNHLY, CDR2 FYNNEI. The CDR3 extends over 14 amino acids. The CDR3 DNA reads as TGTGCCAGCACCATGACAGGGCTGTATGAAAAACTGTTTTTT. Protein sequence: CASTMTGLYEKLFF.

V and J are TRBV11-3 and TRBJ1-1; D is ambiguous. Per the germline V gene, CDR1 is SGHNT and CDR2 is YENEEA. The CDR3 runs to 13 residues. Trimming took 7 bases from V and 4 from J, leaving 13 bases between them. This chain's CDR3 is CASNIEGGTEAFF. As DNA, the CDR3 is TGTGCCAGCAACATCGAGGGAGGCACTGAAGCTTTCTTT. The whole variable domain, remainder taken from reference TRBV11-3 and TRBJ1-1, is EAGVVQSPRYKIIEKKQPVAFWCNPISGHNTLYWYLQNLGQGPELLIRYENEEAVDDSQLPKDRFSAERLKGVDSTLKIQPAELGDSAVYLCASNIEGGTEAFFGQGTRLTVV.

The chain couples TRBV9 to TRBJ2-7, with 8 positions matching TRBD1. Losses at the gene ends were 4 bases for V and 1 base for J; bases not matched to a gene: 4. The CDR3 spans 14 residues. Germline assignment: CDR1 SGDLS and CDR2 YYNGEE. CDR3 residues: CASSKGQASYEQYF. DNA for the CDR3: TGTGCCAGCAGCAAGGGACAGGCGTCCTACGAGCAGTACTTC.

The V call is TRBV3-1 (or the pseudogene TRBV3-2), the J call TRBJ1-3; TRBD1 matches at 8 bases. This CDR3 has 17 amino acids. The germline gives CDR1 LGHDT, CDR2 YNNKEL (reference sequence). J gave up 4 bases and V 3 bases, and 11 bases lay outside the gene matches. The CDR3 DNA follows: TGTGCCAGCAGCCATAAACAGGGGGTGAGCTCAGGAAACACCATATATTTT. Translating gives CASSHKQGVSSGNTIYF.

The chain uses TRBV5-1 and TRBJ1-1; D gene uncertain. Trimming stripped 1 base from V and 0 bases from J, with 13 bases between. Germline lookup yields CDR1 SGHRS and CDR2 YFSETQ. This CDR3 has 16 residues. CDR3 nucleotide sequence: TGCGCCAGCAGCTTGTATTTGGGGAGCTTGAACACTGAAGCTTTCTTT. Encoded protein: CASSLYLGSLNTEAFF.

The CDR3 reads CASRSTSGSSGRQYF. CDR3 coding DNA: TGTGCCAGCAGATCCACTAGCGGGAGTTCGGGGCGGCAGTACTTC. The chain has TRBV6-5 and TRBJ2-7; 11 positions match TRBD2. Germline values: CDR1 MNHEY, CDR2 SVGAGI. V lost 6 bases, J lost 9 bases, and 13 bases stayed unmatched. The CDR3 is made up of 15 amino acids.

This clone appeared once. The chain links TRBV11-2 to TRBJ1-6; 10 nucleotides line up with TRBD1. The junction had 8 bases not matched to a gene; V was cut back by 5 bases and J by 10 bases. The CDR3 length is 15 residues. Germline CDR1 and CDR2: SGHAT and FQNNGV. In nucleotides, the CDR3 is TGTGCCAGCAGCATCCTAGGGACAGGGGACTCACCCCTCCACTTT. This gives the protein CASSILGTGDSPLHF.

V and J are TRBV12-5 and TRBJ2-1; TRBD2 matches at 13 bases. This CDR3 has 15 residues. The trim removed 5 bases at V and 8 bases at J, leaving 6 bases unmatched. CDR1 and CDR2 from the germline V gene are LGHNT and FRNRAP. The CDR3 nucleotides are TGTGCTAGTGGTCCCGGGACTAGCGGGATTCATGAGCAGTTCTTC. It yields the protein CASGPGTSGIHEQFF.